Below are 2 T cell receptor beta chains sequenced from a single sample in a study of T cell responses to AZD1222 COVID-19 vaccine. Only in-frame clones appear in the TCRdb table, and some are missing; sequencing was by immunoSEQ multiplex PCR. Found here are fewer than 150,000 clones, over 75% of them singletons; the top ten hold approximately 4.5%. The sample was peripheral blood, taken on day 0 of AZD1222 vaccination. Receptors originate from an adult in good health.

This chain joins TRBV28 and TRBJ2-7; 7 positions match TRBD2. Germline V gene lookup returns CDR1 MDHEN and CDR2 SYDVKM. This CDR3 contains 14 residues. After removal of 8 bases from V and 7 bases from J, the junction contained 14 bases not matched to a gene. CDR3 bases: TGTGCCAGCTTTGGGGGGGAAAACTATCGGGAGCAGTACTTC. This translates into CASFGGENYREQYF.

For the CDR3, the DNA is TGTGCCACCAGTGATACCGGACAGGGAGCAGATACGCAGTATTTT. Its translation: CATSDTGQGADTQYF. The chain links TRBV24-1 to TRBJ2-3; 8 bases match TRBD1. This CDR3 is 15 amino acids long. The V gene's germline CDR1 is KGHDR and CDR2 SFDVKD. V dropped 3 bases and J dropped 4; count of bases not matched to a gene: 5.